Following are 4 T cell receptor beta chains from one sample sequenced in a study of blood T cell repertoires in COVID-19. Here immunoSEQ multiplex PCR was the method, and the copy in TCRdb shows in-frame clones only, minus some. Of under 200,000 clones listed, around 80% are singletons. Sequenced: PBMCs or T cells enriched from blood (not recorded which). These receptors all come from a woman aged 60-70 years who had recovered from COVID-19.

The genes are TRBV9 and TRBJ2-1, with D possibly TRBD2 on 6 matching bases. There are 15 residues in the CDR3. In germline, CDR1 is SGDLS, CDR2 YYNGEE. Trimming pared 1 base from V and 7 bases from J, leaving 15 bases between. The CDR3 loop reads CASSVNGGFGNEQFF. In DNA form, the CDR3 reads TGTGCCAGCAGCGTAAACGGAGGGTTTGGGAATGAGCAGTTCTTC.

CDR3 sequence reads: CASSQDINTEAFF. The CDR3 DNA follows: TGTGCCAGCAGCCAAGACATCAACACTGAAGCTTTCTTT. The rearrangement links TRBV3-1 (or the pseudogene TRBV3-2) to TRBJ1-1; D is unclear. V was clipped by 0 bases and J by 2 bases, with 4 bases between them. Germline CDR1 is LGHDT and CDR2 is YNNKEL (reference sequence). This CDR3 is built from 13 residues.

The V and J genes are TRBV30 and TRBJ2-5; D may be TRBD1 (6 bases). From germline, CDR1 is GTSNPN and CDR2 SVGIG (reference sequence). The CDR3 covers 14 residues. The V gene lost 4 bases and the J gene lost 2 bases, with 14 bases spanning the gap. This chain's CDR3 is CAWNILGTQETQYF. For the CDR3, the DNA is TGTGCCTGGAACATTTTAGGGACACAAGAGACCCAGTACTTC. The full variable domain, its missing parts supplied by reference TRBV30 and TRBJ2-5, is SQTIHQWPATLVQPVGSPLSLECTVEGTSNPNLYWYRQAAGRGLQLLFYSVGIGQISSEVPQNLSASRPQDRQFILSSKKLLLSDSGFYLCAWNILGTQETQYFGPGTRLLVL.

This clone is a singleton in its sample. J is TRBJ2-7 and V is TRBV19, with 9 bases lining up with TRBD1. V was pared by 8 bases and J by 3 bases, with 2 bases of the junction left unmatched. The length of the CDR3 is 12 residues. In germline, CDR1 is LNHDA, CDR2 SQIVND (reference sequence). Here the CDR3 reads CASGDRDYEQYF. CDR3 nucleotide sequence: TGTGCCAGTGGGGACAGGGACTACGAGCAGTACTTC.